The rows below give T cell receptor beta chains drawn from one sample of a study of T cell responses to AZD1222 COVID-19 vaccine. The repertoire was sequenced with immunoSEQ multiplex PCR; TCRdb's copy has only in-frame clones and lacks some. Here the sample spans some 130,000 clones, roughly 88% being singletons. Source: peripheral blood, taken on day 0 of AZD1222 vaccination. These receptors all come from an adult in good health. Each CDR3 is given with its conserved first and last residue. Each record gives: J gene, CDR3 length, clone size, D gene, V gene, CDR3 DNA, CDR3 protein. A D gene is named only where the DNA matches it firmly. Part of the rows lack a size; the others show once, few, many or a class for expanded clones.

TRBJ2-5	17	.	TRBD2	TRBV30	TGTGCCTGGAGTGTAGGGGCTAGCGGGGGGATCCAAGAGACCCAGTACTTC	CAWSVGASGGIQETQYF
TRBJ2-7	17	.	.	TRBV4-1	TGCGCCAGCAGCCAAGCGGGAACGCGGGGGCGAAACTACGAGCAGTACTTC	CASSQAGTRGRNYEQYF
TRBJ1-4	17	.	.	TRBV27	TGTGCCAGCAGTTTAACCTACGGCCCAGCAACTAATGAAAAACTGTTTTTT	CASSLTYGPATNEKLFF
TRBJ1-1	16	few	.	TRBV11-2	TGTGCCAGCAGCTCCGGGGCAGGGTTGAGACGGACTGAAGCTTTCTTT	CASSSGAGLRRTEAFF
TRBJ2-7	14	once	.	TRBV12-5	TGTGCTAGTGGTTTAGCACCCCCTCTCCACGAGCAGTACTTC	CASGLAPPLHEQYF
TRBJ1-4	14	.	.	TRBV19	TGTGCCAGTAGCCAGAGATCAACTAATGAAAAACTGTTTTTT	CASSQRSTNEKLFF
TRBJ1-1	12	few	.	TRBV11-3	TGTGCCAGCAGCTTCCGGGGGGGTGAAGCTTTCTTT	CASSFRGGEAFF
TRBJ2-3	15	.	.	TRBV11-1	TGTGCCAGCAGCCCTATAGGGGTCCGTGGAGATACGCAGTATTTT	CASSPIGVRGDTQYF
TRBJ1-4	15	.	.	TRBV7-9	TGTGCCAGCAGCTTAGCGGGGGCACCAAGCGAAAAACTGTTTTTT	CASSLAGAPSEKLFF
TRBJ1-6	14	.	.	TRBV2	TGTGCCAGCGCGCTCAGCTCCTATAATTCACCCCTCCACTTT	CASALSSYNSPLHF
TRBJ2-1	14	.	.	TRBV5-1	TGCGCCAGCAGCCGGGAAACCACCTACAATGAGCAGTTCTTC	CASSRETTYNEQFF
TRBJ1-1	19	.	.	TRBV11-2	TGTGCCAGCAGCTTAAGAAGAGGGACACTAAAATTGGTCCGCACTGAAGCTTTCTTT	CASSLRRGTLKLVRTEAFF
TRBJ1-1	13	.	TRBD1	TRBV18	TGTGCCAGCTCACCCTTGGGACAGGCCAAAGCTTTCTTT	CASSPLGQAKAFF
TRBJ1-1	13	.	.	TRBV27	TGTGCCAGTCGGGGGGGTCTGAGAACTGAAGCTTTCTTT	CASRGGLRTEAFF
TRBJ2-1	14	.	TRBD2	TRBV11-1	TGTGCCAGCAGCTTAACTAGCGGGAGCTATGAGCAGTTCTTC	CASSLTSGSYEQFF